The 14 T cell receptor beta chains in this list originate from one sample, sequenced in a study of T-cell reconstitution after alpha-beta-depleted transplantation in children. Researchers prepared the TCRbeta library using unique molecular identifiers, the study reports. TCRdb called the PCR reads again in MiXCR, with one record for every CDR3 protein. The table shows around 340,000 distinct CDR3 sequences, with approximately 12% occurring only once. Specimen: PBMCs, collected from the stem cell graft. The receptors shown here come from a human donor who donated a stem cell graft to a child with Fanconi anemia.

This clonotype came up many times. The chain carries TRBV4-1 and TRBJ2-1, with D uncertain. This CDR3 is 12 amino acids long. Trimming removed 0 bases at V and 5 bases at J, with 2 bases between. Germline V CDR1 and CDR2: MGHRA, YSYEKL. CDR3: CASSQENNEQFF. The CDR3 DNA is TGCGCCAGCAGCCAAGAAAACAATGAGCAGTTCTTC.

This clonotype occurred many times. This sequence joins TRBV6-5 and TRBJ1-1; tentatively, D is TRBD1 (5 bases). In germline, CDR1 is MNHEY, CDR2 SVGAGI. The CDR3 totals 14 residues. The V and J ends lost 7 bases and 6 bases respectively, with 18 bases between them. DNA for the CDR3: TGTGCCAGCATCCCCCGTCGGGGGTTCCCTGAAGCTTTCTTT. This sequence encodes CASIPRRGFPEAFF.

The V gene is TRBV6-6, the J gene TRBJ2-3; 8 positions match TRBD1. Losses at the gene ends were 5 bases for V and 6 bases for J; bases not matched to a gene: 4. CDR3 length: 13 residues. CDR1 and CDR2 from the germline V gene are MNHNY and SVGAGI (reference sequence). This chain's CDR3 is CASSENRGDTQYF. CDR3 nucleotides: TGTGCCAGCAGTGAGAACAGGGGGGATACGCAGTATTTT.

The gene calls are TRBV24-1 and TRBJ2-2; no definite D call. Trimming stripped 0 bases from V and 4 bases from J, with 2 bases between. The CDR3 has 13 amino acids. Germline loops: CDR1 KGHDR, CDR2 SFDVKD. As DNA, the CDR3 is TGTGCCACCAGTGATTTGAGCACCGGGGAGCTGTTTTTT. Protein sequence: CATSDLSTGELFF.

This clonotype occurred many times. The V and J genes are TRBV6-5 and TRBJ2-5; D possibly corresponds to TRBD2 (5 bases). CDR3 size: 12 residues. Germline assignment: CDR1 MNHEY and CDR2 SVGAGI. The V gene lost 2 bases and the J gene lost 5 bases, with 6 bases spanning the gap. The DNA of the CDR3 is TGTGCCAGCAGTTACCGGGGTGAGACCCAGTACTTC. This gives the protein CASSYRGETQYF.

This clonotype has at least ten counts. CDR3 coding DNA: TGCGCCAGCAGCACCCGCCAGGCAGATACGCAGTATTTT. This encodes CASSTRQADTQYF. The chain uses TRBV5-1 and TRBJ2-3, with unresolved D. From germline, CDR1 is SGHRS and CDR2 YFSETQ. CDR3 size: 13 residues. Trimming removed 4 bases at V and 4 bases at J, with 10 bases between.

The chain couples TRBV18 to TRBJ2-3; perhaps TRBD2 as D (7 bases). Trimming took off 3 bases at V and 5 bases at J, with 12 bases between the two ends. The CDR3 length is 14 residues. Germline V gene lookup returns CDR1 KGHSH and CDR2 LQKENI. CDR3 residues: CASSPAGAGDTQYF. Here the CDR3 DNA reads TGTGCCAGCTCACCGGCGGGGGCGGGAGATACGCAGTATTTT.

This clonotype was recorded a few times. Being one base from a much bigger clone, this may be a read error. The V call is TRBV28, the J call TRBJ1-2; D unclear. The CDR3 runs 13 residues. Trimming cost V 6 bases and J 2 bases, with 10 bases left between them. From germline, CDR1 is MDHEN and CDR2 SYDVKM. In DNA form, the CDR3 reads TGTGCCAGCAGCCCCGCAGGAAACTATGGCTACACCTTC. Translating gives CASSPAGNYGYTF.

In this sample, this clonotype turned up many times. The genes are TRBV5-1 and TRBJ2-1; 8 positions agree with TRBD1. The junction had 5 bases not matched to a gene; V was cut back by 1 base and J by 5 bases. The CDR3 length is 15 residues. CDR1 SGHRS and CDR2 YFSETQ come from the germline V gene. CDR3 in DNA: TGCGCCAGCAGCTTGCGCAGGGGGCTTGACAATGAGCAGTTCTTC. It encodes CASSLRRGLDNEQFF.

The genes are TRBV9 and TRBJ2-2; TRBD2 aligns across 9 bases. Germline values: CDR1 SGDLS, CDR2 YYNGEE. This CDR3 is 18 amino acids long. The V gene end was trimmed by 0 bases and the J gene end by 0 bases; junction bases not matched to a gene: 6. This CDR3 reads CASSVALAGISNTGELFF. CDR3 DNA: TGTGCCAGCAGCGTAGCTCTAGCGGGGATATCGAACACCGGGGAGCTGTTTTTT.

V is TRBV20-1 and J is TRBJ2-5; 9 bases map to TRBD2. V dropped 6 bases and J dropped 7; count of bases not matched to a gene: 6. The germline gives CDR1 DFQATT, CDR2 SNEGSKA (reference sequence). The CDR3 sequence is 12 residues long. CDR3 in DNA: TGCAGTGCACAGCGGGGGGAGGGGACCCAGTACTTC. Its translation is CSAQRGEGTQYF.

Many counts were recorded for this clonotype. The rearrangement uses TRBV25-1 and TRBJ2-7, with 10 bases aligning to TRBD1. This CDR3 is built from 14 residues. With 6 bases clipped from V and 0 bases from J, the junction kept 2 bases outside the gene matches. Per the germline V gene, CDR1 is MGHDK and CDR2 is SYGVNS. CDR3 region: CASSRTGGSYEQYF. The CDR3 DNA follows: TGTGCCAGCAGCCGGACAGGGGGCTCCTACGAGCAGTACTTC.

This clonotype was seen more than once but under ten times. The V call is TRBV18, the J call TRBJ1-1; D remains unclear. CDR3 length equals 13 residues. The V end was cut by 0 bases, the J end by 8 bases, with 10 bases between. CDR1 and CDR2 from the germline V gene are KGHSH and LQKENI. The CDR3 DNA reads TGTGCCAGCTCACCACCCGGCGTCGGGGAAGCTTTCTTT. Translating gives CASSPPGVGEAFF.

This clonotype has just a few counts. The rearrangement joins TRBV11-2 to TRBJ1-1, with D possibly being TRBD1 (5 bases). Per the germline V gene, CDR1 is SGHAT and CDR2 is FQNNGV. Trimming shortened V by 4 bases and J by 0 bases, and 9 bases separated the two germline ends. The CDR3 sequence is 14 residues long. CDR3 in amino acids: CASSWGILNTEAFF. The CDR3 DNA follows: TGTGCCAGCAGCTGGGGGATCTTGAACACTGAAGCTTTCTTT.